Following are 25 T cell receptor beta chains from one sample sequenced in a study of T cell repertoires in aging, cancer and after chemotherapy. Peripheral blood genomic DNA, not sorted cells or RNA, was the template. Multiplex touch-down PCR with TRB-A/B primers amplified rearranged V-D-J TRB sequences. TCRdb re-derived calls from the multiplex PCR reads in MiXCR, one entry per CDR3 protein. The sample records about 5,800 distinct CDR3 sequences, around 22% being singletons. Sequencing input: blood. Receptor source: a human donor with a blood cancer.

Remarks on this clonotype: A much larger clone is a single base away; this may be a read error. CDR3 bases: TGTGCCAGTTGTCAAGACAGGGTGATTACTGAAAAACTGTTTTTT. This translates into CASCQDRVITEKLFF. V is TRBV19 and J is TRBJ1-4; TRBD1 aligns across 7 bases. This CDR3 is built from 15 residues. Germline values: CDR1 LNHDA, CDR2 SQIVND (reference sequence). The V gene end was trimmed by 8 bases and the J gene end by 7 bases; junction bases not matched to a gene: 13.

The chain couples TRBV24-1 to TRBJ1-4; no clear D. The V gene's germline CDR1 is KGHDR and CDR2 SFDVKD. CDR3 size: 14 residues. V was clipped by 9 bases and J by 4 bases, with 14 bases between them. For the CDR3, the DNA is TGTGCCACCCCAACTCCGGTGGGTAATGAAAAACTGTTTTTT. This translates into CATPTPVGNEKLFF.

Of note for this clonotype: The junction differs from germline at one of its ends, possibly a read error. This CDR3 reads CASIQTRKYNEQFF. DNA for the CDR3: TGTGCCAGCATCCAAACAAGGAAATACAATGAGCAGTTCTTC. The V call is TRBV14, the J call TRBJ2-1; D gene ambiguous. The CDR3 is made up of 14 amino acids. Germline CDR1 is SGHDN and CDR2 is FVKESK.

The chain couples TRBV4-2 to TRBJ2-2; 9 nucleotides line up with TRBD2. The CDR3 covers 14 residues. With V trimmed by 5 bases and J by 7 bases, 5 bases remained unmatched. CDR1 and CDR2 from the germline V gene are LGHNA and YNFKEQ. CDR3: CASSGLASVGELFF. DNA for the CDR3: TGTGCCAGCAGCGGACTAGCGAGTGTCGGGGAGCTGTTTTTT.

The CDR3 nucleotides are TGCAGTGCTAGAGATCGGGAGGCAGTGTTCTTC. It encodes CSARDREAVFF. The rearrangement links TRBV20-1 to TRBJ2-1, with 7 bases aligning to TRBD2. The V and J ends lost 0 bases and 15 bases, in that order; junction bases with no gene match: 5. The germline CDR1 and CDR2 sequences are DFQATT and SNEGSKA (reference sequence). The CDR3 runs 11 residues.

This rearrangement joins TRBV20-1 to TRBJ2-7; D is unclear. The CDR3 totals 12 residues. The germline gives CDR1 DFQATT, CDR2 SNEGSKA (reference sequence). V lost 5 bases and J 2 bases, leaving 10 bases between the germline ends. CDR3 loop: CSASGRTYEQYF. The CDR3 nucleotides are TGCAGTGCTTCGGGCCGAACCTACGAGCAGTACTTC.

This clonotype is labeled as medium-sized. The chain has TRBV7-6 and TRBJ1-6, with D unclear. The CDR3 totals 12 residues. V was trimmed by 5 bases and J by 8 bases, leaving 7 bases between them. Germline V gene data show CDR1 as SGHVS and CDR2 as FNYEAQ. The DNA of the CDR3 is TGTGCCAGCAGCCCCTCTCATTCACCCCTCCACTTT. Residues: CASSPSHSPLHF.

The chain has TRBV27 and TRBJ1-1; TRBD1 agrees at 7 bases. With 9 bases clipped from V and 1 base from J, the junction kept 5 bases outside the gene matches. The germline gives CDR1 MNHEY, CDR2 SMNVEV (reference sequence). CDR3 length: 13 residues. The CDR3 protein is CASHRGENTEAFF. In DNA, the CDR3 is TGTGCCAGTCACAGGGGAGAGAACACTGAAGCTTTCTTT.

V is TRBV6-2 or TRBV6-3 and J is TRBJ2-2, with 9 bases aligning to TRBD2. With 2 bases clipped from V and 6 bases from J, the junction kept 4 bases outside the gene matches. Germline CDR1 and CDR2: MNHEY and SVGEGT. CDR3 length: 15 amino acids. CDR3 sequence: CASSYLVAGAGELFF. CDR3 DNA sequence: TGTGCCAGCAGTTACCTGGTAGCGGGAGCCGGGGAGCTGTTTTTT.

This chain uses TRBV7-9 with TRBJ2-2, with TRBD2 as a possible D gene (5 bases). Germline V gene lookup returns CDR1 SEHNR and CDR2 FQNEAQ (reference sequence). This CDR3 has 17 residues. V dropped 4 bases and J dropped 3 bases, with 18 bases sitting between them. The CDR3 is CASSSWRVALDTGELFF. The CDR3, as DNA: TGTGCCAGCAGCTCATGGCGGGTGGCCCTTGACACCGGGGAGCTGTTTTTT.

J is TRBJ2-2 and V is TRBV9; D may be TRBD1 or TRBD2 (5 bases each). The V end was cut by 0 bases, the J end by 5 bases, with 5 bases between. CDR1 and CDR2 (germline): SGDLS, YYNGEE. The CDR3 is made up of 13 amino acids. Here the CDR3 reads CASSVGGTGELFF. CDR3 in DNA: TGTGCCAGCAGCGTAGGGGGGACCGGGGAGCTGTTTTTT.

This clonotype is labeled medium-sized (0.01 to 0.1%). J is TRBJ1-4 and V is TRBV15, with D perhaps TRBD1 (5 bases). This CDR3 region has 15 residues. With 4 bases removed from V and 8 bases from J, the gap between germline ends came to 17 bases. Germline CDR1 reads LNHNV; CDR2 reads YYDKDF (reference sequence). The CDR3 is CATSKGRGRSEKLFF. CDR3 sequence (DNA): TGTGCCACCAGCAAAGGTCGGGGCCGGAGCGAAAAACTGTTTTTT.

By sample fraction, this clonotype is medium-sized. The chain links TRBV18 to TRBJ2-7, with 8 nucleotides matching TRBD2. Trimming cost V 5 bases and J 7 bases; bases outside gene matches: 10. CDR3 length: 14 amino acids. Germline CDR1 KGHSH, CDR2 LQKENI. CDR3 residues: CASSSGGAEGEQYF. The DNA of the CDR3 is TGTGCCAGCTCATCCGGGGGGGCCGAAGGGGAGCAGTACTTC.

This clonotype was observed a few times. The chain uses TRBV5-4 and TRBJ1-1; D call uncertain. V was trimmed by 0 bases and J by 5 bases, leaving 5 bases between them. This CDR3 is 12 amino acids long. From germline, CDR1 is SGHNT and CDR2 YYREEE (reference sequence). CDR3 DNA sequence: TGTGCCAGCAGCTTGGTTGGTACTGAAGCTTTCTTT. Encoded protein: CASSLVGTEAFF.

Relative to its sample, this clonotype is medium-sized. The rearrangement joins TRBV5-4 to TRBJ2-1, with 11 nucleotides matching TRBD2. Trimming at V came to 0 bases and at J to 6 bases, leaving 5 bases not matched to a gene. CDR1 and CDR2 (germline): SGHNT, YYREEE (reference sequence). The CDR3 loop spans 16 amino acids. The CDR3 coding sequence is TGTGCCAGCAGCTTGGGCCTAGCGGGGGGTTTCAATGAGCAGTTCTTC. Protein product: CASSLGLAGGFNEQFF.

By sample fraction, this clonotype is medium-sized. The rearrangement joins TRBV11-3 to TRBJ2-1, with a possible D match to TRBD2 (6 bases). Germline CDR1 reads SGHNT; CDR2 reads YENEEA. This CDR3 is 15 amino acids long. V lost 3 bases, J lost 8 bases, and 17 bases lay in between. CDR3 region: CASSFGTPPEYEQFF. The CDR3 DNA is TGTGCCAGCAGCTTTGGGACTCCCCCCGAGTATGAGCAGTTCTTC.

This clonotype turned up a few times. V usage is TRBV18 and J usage is TRBJ2-7; TRBD1 is a possible D gene (5 bases). Germline-derived CDR1 and CDR2 are KGHSH and LQKENI. This CDR3 has 14 residues. Trimming removed 8 bases from V and 5 bases from J, with 19 bases in between. This chain's CDR3 is CASTTIQGVHEQYF. CDR3 nucleotides: TGTGCCAGCACCACCATCCAGGGTGTACACGAGCAGTACTTC.

With respect to this clonotype: Germline and junction disagree at one end, which may indicate a read error. CDR3 protein: CASSQASTGGNEQFF. In nucleotides, the CDR3 is TGTGCCAGCAGCCAAGCCTCGACAGGGGGCAATGAGCAGTTCTTC. The V call is TRBV4-1, the J call TRBJ2-1; 9 nucleotides line up with TRBD1. CDR3 length: 15 amino acids. Germline V gene sequence: CDR1 MGHRA, CDR2 YSYEKL.

Concerning this clonotype itself: The conserved phenylalanine or tryptophan normally closing the CDR3 is absent here, so this likely arose from a read error. The rearrangement links TRBV10-1 to TRBJ2-2; 10 nucleotides match TRBD1. CDR1 is WNHNN, CDR2 SYGVQD, per germline (reference sequence). V shed 6 bases, J shed 6 bases, and the junction held 7 bases outside the gene matches. CDR3 length: 15 amino acids. CDR3 DNA: TGCGCCAGCAGGGCCGGGACAGGGGAGTCCGGGGAGCTGTTTTCT. Amino acids: CASRAGTGESGELFS.

The table lists this clonotype with a few counts. The chain links TRBV5-1 to TRBJ1-2, with D possibly matching TRBD1 (5 bases). The CDR3 runs to 13 residues. Per the germline V gene, CDR1 is SGHRS and CDR2 is YFSETQ. Trimming took 3 bases from V and 2 from J, leaving 8 bases between them. This CDR3 is CASSSQANYGYTF. DNA for the CDR3: TGCGCCAGCAGCTCACAGGCAAACTATGGCTACACCTTC.

There are a few counts of this clonotype. The chain recombines TRBV20-1 with TRBJ2-2; the D call may be TRBD1 or TRBD2 (5 bases each). CDR1 and CDR2 from the germline V gene are DFQATT and SNEGSKA (reference sequence). This CDR3 comprises 16 residues. The V end was cut by 0 bases, the J end by 9 bases, with 20 bases between. CDR3 in DNA: TGCAGTGCTAGAGAATGGGGGTCCAACACCCACCGGGAGCTGTTTTTT. Protein sequence: CSAREWGSNTHRELFF.

The CDR3 loop is CASREIQGAATGELFF. The DNA for the CDR3 is TGTGCCAGCAGAGAGATCCAGGGGGCGGCGACCGGGGAGCTGTTTTTT. The rearrangement links TRBV7-7 to TRBJ2-2; 8 positions agree with TRBD1. Germline V gene data show CDR1 as SSHAT and CDR2 as FNYEAQ (reference sequence). Unmatched junction bases numbered 11, after V lost 6 bases and J lost 5 bases. The CDR3 runs to 16 residues.

Relative to its sample, this clonotype is medium-sized (0.01 to 0.1%). The chain has TRBV19 and TRBJ2-7; 8 nucleotides align to TRBD1. Germline lookup yields CDR1 LNHDA and CDR2 SQIVND (reference sequence). The CDR3 covers 15 residues. After removal of 3 bases from V and 2 bases from J, the junction contained 6 bases not matched to a gene. CDR3: CASSIRTGSAYEQYF. Here the CDR3 DNA reads TGTGCCAGTAGTATTCGGACAGGGAGCGCCTACGAGCAGTACTTC.

The V and J genes are TRBV11-2 and TRBJ1-5; TRBD1 agrees at 7 bases. Germline assignment: CDR1 SGHAT and CDR2 FQNNGV. The CDR3 runs 16 residues. V shed 1 base and J 7 bases; nucleotides not matched to a gene: 10. This CDR3 is CASSLGKRGRYQPQHF. As DNA, the CDR3 is TGTGCCAGCAGCTTAGGGAAGAGGGGGCGATACCAGCCCCAGCATTTT.

This clonotype is termed medium-sized. The chain combines TRBV6-1 with TRBJ1-5, with 10 bases fitting TRBD1. With V trimmed by 3 bases and J by 7 bases, 6 bases remained unmatched. The germline CDR1 and CDR2 sequences are MNHNS and SASEGT. This CDR3 has 15 residues. Here the CDR3 reads CASSEKGTGAQPQHF. The CDR3, as DNA: TGTGCCAGCAGTGAGAAAGGGACAGGGGCCCAGCCCCAGCATTTT.